This TCR beta chain was documented in a study of technical replicates of blood from a handful of donors. The germline V gene has CDR1 SGHNT and CDR2 YYREEE (reference sequence). CDR3 length: 16 residues. Trimming stripped 4 bases from V and 0 bases from J, with 16 bases between. The repertoire was sequenced with immunoSEQ multiplex PCR; TCRdb's copy has only in-frame clones and lacks some. The sample lists approximately 99,000 clones; roughly 96% were seen once. The receptor's source is a human donor in good health. Specimen: T cells isolated from PBMCs. V and J are TRBV5-4 and TRBJ1-1, with D maybe TRBD1 (6 bases). The CDR3 nucleotides are TGTGCCAGCAGCCCGGAAACCGGGACACTGAACACTGAAGCTTTCTTT. Its translation is CASSPETGTLNTEAFF.